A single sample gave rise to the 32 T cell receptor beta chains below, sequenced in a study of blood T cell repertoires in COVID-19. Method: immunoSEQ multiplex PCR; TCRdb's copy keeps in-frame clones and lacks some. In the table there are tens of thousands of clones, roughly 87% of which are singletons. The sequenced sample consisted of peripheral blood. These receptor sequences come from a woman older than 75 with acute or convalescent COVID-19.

CDR3: CASSILPRDINQPQHF. The CDR3 coding sequence is TGTGCCAGTAGTATCCTCCCCCGGGACATCAATCAGCCCCAGCATTTT. The rearrangement uses TRBV19 and TRBJ1-5; D might be TRBD1 (6 bases). The ends were cut back, 3 bases at V and 3 bases at J, with 15 bases in the middle. This CDR3 is 16 amino acids long. Germline V lookup: CDR1 LNHDA, CDR2 SQIVND (reference sequence).

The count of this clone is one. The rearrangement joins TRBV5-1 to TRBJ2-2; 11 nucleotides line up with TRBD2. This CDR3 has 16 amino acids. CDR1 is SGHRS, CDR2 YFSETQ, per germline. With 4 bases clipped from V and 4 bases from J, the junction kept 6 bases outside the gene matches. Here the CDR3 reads CASSEGLAAFTGELFF. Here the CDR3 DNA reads TGCGCCAGCAGCGAGGGACTAGCGGCCTTCACCGGGGAGCTGTTTTTT.

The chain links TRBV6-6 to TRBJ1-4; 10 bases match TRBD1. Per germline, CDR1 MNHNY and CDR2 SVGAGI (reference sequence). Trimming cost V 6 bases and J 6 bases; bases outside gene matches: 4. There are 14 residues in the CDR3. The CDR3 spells CASSWDRGYEKLFF. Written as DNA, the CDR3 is TGTGCCAGCAGCTGGGACAGGGGATATGAAAAACTGTTTTTT.

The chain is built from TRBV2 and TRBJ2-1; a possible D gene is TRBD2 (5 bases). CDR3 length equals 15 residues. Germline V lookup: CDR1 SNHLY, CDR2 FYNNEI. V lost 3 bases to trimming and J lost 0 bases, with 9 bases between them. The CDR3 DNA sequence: TGTGCCAGCAGTGAGATGGGGAGCTCCTACAATGAGCAGTTCTTC. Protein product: CASSEMGSSYNEQFF.

In nucleotides, the CDR3 is TGTGCCACCGATCCCAGGGGGACTAGCCTCACAGATACGCAGTATTTT. It is translated as CATDPRGTSLTDTQYF. This sequence joins TRBV7-9 and TRBJ2-3; 9 bases match TRBD2. Trimming removed 10 bases from V and 2 bases from J; junction bases left unmatched: 13. CDR1 is SEHNR, CDR2 FQNEAQ, per germline (reference sequence). The CDR3 totals 16 residues.

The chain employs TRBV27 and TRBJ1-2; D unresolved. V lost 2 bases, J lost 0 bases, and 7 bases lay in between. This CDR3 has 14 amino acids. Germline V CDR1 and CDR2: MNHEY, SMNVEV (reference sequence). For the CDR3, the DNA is TGTGCCAGCAGTTTAAAGAGTTCTAACTATGGCTACACCTTC. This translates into CASSLKSSNYGYTF.

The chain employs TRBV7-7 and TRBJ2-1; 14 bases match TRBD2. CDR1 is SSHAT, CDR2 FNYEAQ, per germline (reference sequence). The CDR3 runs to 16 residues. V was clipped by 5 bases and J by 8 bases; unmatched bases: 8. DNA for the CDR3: TGTGCCAGCAGCCTCGGGACTAGCGGGGGTGGGTATGAGCAGTTCTTC. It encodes CASSLGTSGGGYEQFF.

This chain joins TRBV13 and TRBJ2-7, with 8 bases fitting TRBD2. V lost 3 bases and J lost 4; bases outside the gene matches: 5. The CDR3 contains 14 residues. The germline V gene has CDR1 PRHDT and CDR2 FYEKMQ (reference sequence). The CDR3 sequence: CASSFSGAGYEQYF. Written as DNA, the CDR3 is TGTGCCAGCAGCTTTAGCGGGGCCGGATACGAGCAGTACTTC. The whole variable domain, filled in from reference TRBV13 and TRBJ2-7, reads AAGVIQSPRHLIKEKRETATLKCYPIPRHDTVYWYQQGPGQDPQFLISFYEKMQSDKGSIPDRFSAQQFSDYHSELNMSSLELGDSALYFCASSFSGAGYEQYFGPGTRLTVT.

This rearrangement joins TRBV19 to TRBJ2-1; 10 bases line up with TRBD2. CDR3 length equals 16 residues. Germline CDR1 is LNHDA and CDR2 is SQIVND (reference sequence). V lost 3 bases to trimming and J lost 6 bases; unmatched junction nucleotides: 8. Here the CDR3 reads CASSILQRGGRNEQFF. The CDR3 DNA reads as TGTGCCAGTAGTATTCTCCAGCGGGGGGGCCGCAATGAGCAGTTCTTC.

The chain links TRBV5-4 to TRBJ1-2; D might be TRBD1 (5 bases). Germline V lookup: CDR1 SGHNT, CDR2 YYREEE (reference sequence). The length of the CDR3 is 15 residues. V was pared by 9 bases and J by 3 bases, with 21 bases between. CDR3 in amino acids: CAMRGAGRVDYGYTF. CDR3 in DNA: TGTGCCATGCGTGGGGCGGGACGGGTGGACTATGGCTACACCTTC. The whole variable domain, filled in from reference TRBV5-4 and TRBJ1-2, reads ETGVTQSPTHLIKTRGQQVTLRCSSQSGHNTVSWYQQALGQGPQFIFQYYREEENGRGNFPPRFSGLQFPNYSSELNVNALELDDSALYLCAMRGAGRVDYGYTFGSGTRLTVV.

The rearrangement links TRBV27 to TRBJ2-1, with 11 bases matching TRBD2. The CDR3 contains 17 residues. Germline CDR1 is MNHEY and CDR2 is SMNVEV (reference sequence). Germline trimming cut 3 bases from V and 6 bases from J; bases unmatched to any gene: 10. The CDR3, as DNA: TGTGCCAGCAGTTTGTTTTTTAGCGGGGGGGCCTCCAATGAGCAGTTCTTC. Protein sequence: CASSLFFSGGASNEQFF.

CDR3 amino acids: CASSPQGPTVNTEAFF. CDR3 coding DNA: TGTGCCAGCAGTCCCCAGGGTCCGACCGTGAACACTGAAGCTTTCTTT. This rearrangement joins TRBV27 to TRBJ1-1; D possibly corresponds to TRBD1 (5 bases). CDR1 MNHEY and CDR2 SMNVEV come from the germline V gene (reference sequence). The CDR3 has 16 amino acids. The V end lost 5 bases, the J end lost 0 bases, and 16 bases lay between the germline ends.

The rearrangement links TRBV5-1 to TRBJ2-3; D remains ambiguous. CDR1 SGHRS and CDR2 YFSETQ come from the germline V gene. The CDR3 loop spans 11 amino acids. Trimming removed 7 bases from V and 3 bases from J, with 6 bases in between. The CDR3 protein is CASGPTDTQYF. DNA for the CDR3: TGCGCCAGCGGCCCAACAGATACGCAGTATTTT.

In DNA, the CDR3 is TGTGCCAGCTGGGACAGGGGATCGAACACTGAAGCTTTCTTT. Amino acids: CASWDRGSNTEAFF. The chain carries TRBV28 and TRBJ1-1; 10 bases match TRBD1. Unmatched junction bases numbered 4, after V lost 8 bases and J lost 1 base. This CDR3 has 14 residues. CDR1 and CDR2 from the germline V gene are MDHEN and SYDVKM.

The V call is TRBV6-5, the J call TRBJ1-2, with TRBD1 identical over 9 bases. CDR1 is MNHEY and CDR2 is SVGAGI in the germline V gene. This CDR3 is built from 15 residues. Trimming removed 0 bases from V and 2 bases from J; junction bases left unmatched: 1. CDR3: CASSYSGQGNYGYTF. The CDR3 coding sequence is TGTGCCAGCAGTTACTCCGGACAGGGGAACTATGGCTACACCTTC.

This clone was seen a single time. The CDR3 is CASSLEGTGIIGYGYTF. The CDR3 nucleotides read TGTGCCAGCAGCTTAGAAGGGACAGGAATAATTGGCTATGGCTACACCTTC. The chain links TRBV11-2 to TRBJ1-2, with 8 bases identical to TRBD1. Germline CDR1 reads SGHAT; CDR2 reads FQNNGV. The length of the CDR3 is 17 residues. V shed 0 bases and J 4 bases; nucleotides not matched to a gene: 10.

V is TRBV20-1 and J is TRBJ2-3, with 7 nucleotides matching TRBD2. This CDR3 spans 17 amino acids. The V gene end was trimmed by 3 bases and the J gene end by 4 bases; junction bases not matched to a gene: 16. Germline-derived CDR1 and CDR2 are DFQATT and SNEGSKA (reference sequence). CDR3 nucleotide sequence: TGCAGTGCTAGTGCTGGCGGGGGAAGCGTTGTGGCAGATACGCAGTATTTT. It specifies CSASAGGGSVVADTQYF.

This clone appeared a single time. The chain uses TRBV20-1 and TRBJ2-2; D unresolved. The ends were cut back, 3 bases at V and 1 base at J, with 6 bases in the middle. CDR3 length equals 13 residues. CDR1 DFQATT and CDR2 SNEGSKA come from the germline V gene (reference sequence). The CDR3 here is CSASSVNTGELFF. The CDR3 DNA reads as TGCAGTGCTAGTTCGGTGAACACCGGGGAGCTGTTTTTT.

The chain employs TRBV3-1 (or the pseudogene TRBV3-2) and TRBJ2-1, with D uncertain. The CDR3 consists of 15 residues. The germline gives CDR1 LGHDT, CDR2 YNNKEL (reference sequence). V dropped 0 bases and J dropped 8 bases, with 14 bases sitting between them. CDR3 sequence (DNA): TGTGCCAGCAGCCAAGACTTCACCGGGTTCGATGAGCAGTTCTTC. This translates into CASSQDFTGFDEQFF.

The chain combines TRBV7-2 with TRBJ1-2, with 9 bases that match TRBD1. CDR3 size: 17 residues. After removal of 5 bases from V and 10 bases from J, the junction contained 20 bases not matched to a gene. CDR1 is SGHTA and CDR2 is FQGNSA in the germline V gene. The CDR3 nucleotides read TGTGCCAGCAGCCAGGGGGGGGGATACGGGACAGGGACCATCTACACCTTC. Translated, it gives CASSQGGGYGTGTIYTF.

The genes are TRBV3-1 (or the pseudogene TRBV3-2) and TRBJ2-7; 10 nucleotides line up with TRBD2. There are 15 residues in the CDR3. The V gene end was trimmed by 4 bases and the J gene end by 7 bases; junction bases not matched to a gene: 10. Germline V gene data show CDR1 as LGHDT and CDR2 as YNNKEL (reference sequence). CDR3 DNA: TGTGCCAGCAGCCCCATGGTAGCGGGGGGCGGGGAGCAGTACTTC. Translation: CASSPMVAGGGEQYF.

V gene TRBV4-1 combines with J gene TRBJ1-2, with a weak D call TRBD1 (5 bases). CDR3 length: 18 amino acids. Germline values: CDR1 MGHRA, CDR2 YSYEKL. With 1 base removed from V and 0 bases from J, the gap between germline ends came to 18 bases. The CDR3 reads CASSQGPDVGGTNYGYTF. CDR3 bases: TGCGCCAGCAGCCAAGGACCTGATGTGGGGGGAACTAACTATGGCTACACCTTC.

The chain's CDR3 is CASSIVQGGTEAFF. The CDR3 DNA follows: TGTGCCAGTAGTATAGTACAGGGGGGCACTGAAGCTTTCTTT. The chain couples TRBV19 to TRBJ1-1; 8 bases align to TRBD1. The CDR3 loop spans 14 amino acids. CDR1 and CDR2 from the germline V gene are LNHDA and SQIVND (reference sequence). The ends lost 1 base at V and 4 bases at J; junction bases unmatched: 2.

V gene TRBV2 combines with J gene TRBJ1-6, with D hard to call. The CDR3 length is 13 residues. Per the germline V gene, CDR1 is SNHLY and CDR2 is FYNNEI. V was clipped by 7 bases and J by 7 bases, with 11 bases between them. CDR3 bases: TGTGCCAGCACCGACACCCTAAATTCACCCCTCCACTTT. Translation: CASTDTLNSPLHF. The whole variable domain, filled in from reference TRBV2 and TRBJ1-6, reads EPEVTQTPSHQVTQMGQEVILRCVPISNHLYFYWYRQILGQKVEFLVSFYNNEISEKSEIFDDQFSVERPDGSNFTLKIRSTKLEDSAMYFCASTDTLNSPLHFGNGTRLTVT.

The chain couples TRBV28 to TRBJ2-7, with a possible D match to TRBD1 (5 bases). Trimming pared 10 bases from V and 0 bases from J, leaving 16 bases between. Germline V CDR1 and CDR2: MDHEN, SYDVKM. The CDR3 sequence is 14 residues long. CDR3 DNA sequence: TGTGCCACCCAAACAGGAGCTAGCTCCTACGAGCAGTACGTC. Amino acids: CATQTGASSYEQYV.

CDR3 DNA: TGTGCCAGCAGCTTCGCGGGGGGGGACGAGCAGTACTTC. Protein product: CASSFAGGDEQYF. This chain uses TRBV5-4 with TRBJ2-7, with TRBD2 matching over 9 bases. CDR1 is SGHNT, CDR2 YYREEE, per germline (reference sequence). The CDR3 has 13 residues. Trimming cost V 2 bases and J 5 bases; bases outside gene matches: 2.

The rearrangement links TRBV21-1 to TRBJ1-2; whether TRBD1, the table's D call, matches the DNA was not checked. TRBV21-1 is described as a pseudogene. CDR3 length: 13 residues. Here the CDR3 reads CASSPGQDYGYTF. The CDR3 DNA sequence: TGTGCCAGCAGCCCTGGACAGGACTATGGCTACACCTTC.

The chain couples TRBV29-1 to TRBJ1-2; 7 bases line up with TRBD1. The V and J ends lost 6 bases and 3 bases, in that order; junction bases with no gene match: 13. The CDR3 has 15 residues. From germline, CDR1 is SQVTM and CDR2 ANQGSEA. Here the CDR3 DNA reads TGCAGCGTCCGAGGGAAGAGGGGGCTGGACTATGGCTACACCTTC. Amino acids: CSVRGKRGLDYGYTF.

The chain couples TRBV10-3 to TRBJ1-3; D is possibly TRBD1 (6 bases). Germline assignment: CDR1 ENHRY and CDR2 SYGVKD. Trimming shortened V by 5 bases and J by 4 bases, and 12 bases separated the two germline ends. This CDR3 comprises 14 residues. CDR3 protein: CAISSTGWGNTIYF. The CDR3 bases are TGTGCCATCAGTTCTACAGGGTGGGGAAACACCATATATTTT.

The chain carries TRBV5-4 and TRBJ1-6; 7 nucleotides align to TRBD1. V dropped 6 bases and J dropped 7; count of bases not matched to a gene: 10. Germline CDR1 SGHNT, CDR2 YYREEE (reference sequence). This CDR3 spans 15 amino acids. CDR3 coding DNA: TGTGCCAGCAACTCACAAGGGACAGTAAATTCACCCCTCCACTTT. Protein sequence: CASNSQGTVNSPLHF.

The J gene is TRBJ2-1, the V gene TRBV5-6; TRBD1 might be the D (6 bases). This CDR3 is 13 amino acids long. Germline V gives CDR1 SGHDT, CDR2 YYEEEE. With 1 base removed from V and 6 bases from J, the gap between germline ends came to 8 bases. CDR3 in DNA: TGTGCCAGCAGCTTGTGGGGGCTCAATGAGCAGTTCTTC. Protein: CASSLWGLNEQFF.

CDR3 sequence (DNA): TGTGCCAGCAGCGAGGACAGAAACACCGGGGAGCTGTTTTTT. Amino acids: CASSEDRNTGELFF. The chain is built from TRBV11-3 and TRBJ2-2; D may be TRBD1 (6 bases). From germline, CDR1 is SGHNT and CDR2 YENEEA. The CDR3 extends over 14 amino acids. Trimming took off 5 bases at V and 2 bases at J, with 9 bases between the two ends.